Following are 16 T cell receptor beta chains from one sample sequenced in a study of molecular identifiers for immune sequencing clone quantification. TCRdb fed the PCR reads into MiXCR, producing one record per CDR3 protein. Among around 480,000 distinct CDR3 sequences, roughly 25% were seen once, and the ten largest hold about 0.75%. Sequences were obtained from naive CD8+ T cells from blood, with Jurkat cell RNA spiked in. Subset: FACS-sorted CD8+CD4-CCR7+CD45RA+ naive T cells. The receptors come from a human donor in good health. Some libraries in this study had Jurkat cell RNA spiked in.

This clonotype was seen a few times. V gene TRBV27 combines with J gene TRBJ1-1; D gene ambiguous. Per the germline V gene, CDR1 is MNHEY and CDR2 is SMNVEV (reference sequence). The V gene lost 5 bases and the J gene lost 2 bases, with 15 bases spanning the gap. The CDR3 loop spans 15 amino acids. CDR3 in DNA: TGTGCCAGCAGTCCTCGGACTGTAATAAACACTGAAGCTTTCTTT. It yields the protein CASSPRTVINTEAFF.

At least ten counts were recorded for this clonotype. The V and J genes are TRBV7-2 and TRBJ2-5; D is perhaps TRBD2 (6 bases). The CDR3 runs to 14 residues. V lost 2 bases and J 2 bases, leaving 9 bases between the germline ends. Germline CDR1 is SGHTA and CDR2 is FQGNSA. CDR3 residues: CASSLSRGQETQYF. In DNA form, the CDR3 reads TGTGCCAGCAGCTTAAGTCGGGGGCAAGAGACCCAGTACTTC.

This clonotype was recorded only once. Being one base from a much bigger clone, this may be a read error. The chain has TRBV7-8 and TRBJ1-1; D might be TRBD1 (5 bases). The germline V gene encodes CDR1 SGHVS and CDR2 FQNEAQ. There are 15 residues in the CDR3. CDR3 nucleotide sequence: TGTGCCGGCAGCCTCCCCGCTTCAGGGTCCGGCCGAGCTTTCTTT. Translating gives CAGSLPASGSGRAFF. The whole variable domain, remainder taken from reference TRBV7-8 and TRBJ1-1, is GAGVSQSPRYKVAKRGQDVALRCDPISGHVSLFWYQQALGQGPEFLTYFQNEAQLDKSGLPSDRFFAERPEGSVSTLKIQRTQQEDSAVYLCAGSLPASGSGRAFFGQGTRLTVV.

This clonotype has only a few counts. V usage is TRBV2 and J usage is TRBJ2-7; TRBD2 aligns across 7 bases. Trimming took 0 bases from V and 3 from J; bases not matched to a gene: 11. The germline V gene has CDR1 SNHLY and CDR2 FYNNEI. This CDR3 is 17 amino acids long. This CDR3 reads CASSEARYTSEHYEQYF. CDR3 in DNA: TGTGCCAGCAGTGAAGCCCGATACACTAGCGAGCACTACGAGCAGTACTTC.

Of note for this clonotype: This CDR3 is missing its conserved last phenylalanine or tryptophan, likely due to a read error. For the CDR3, the DNA is TGCAGTGCTAGGGGCAGGGGAGGAGGTTCTACGCAGTATTCT. Its protein is CSARGRGGGSTQYS. This chain links TRBV20-1 with TRBJ2-3, with D tentatively TRBD1 or TRBD2 (6 bases each). The CDR3 length is 14 residues. Germline CDR1 reads DFQATT; CDR2 reads SNEGSKA (reference sequence). The germline V and J ends were trimmed by 3 bases and 8 bases, with 18 bases remaining between them.

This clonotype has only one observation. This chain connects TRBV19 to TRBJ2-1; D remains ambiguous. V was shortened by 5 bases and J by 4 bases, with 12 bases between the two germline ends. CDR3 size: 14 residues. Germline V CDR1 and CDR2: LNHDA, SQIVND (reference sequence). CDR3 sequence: CASSVSAGYNEQFF. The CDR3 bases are TGTGCCAGTAGTGTGTCTGCCGGGTACAATGAGCAGTTCTTC.

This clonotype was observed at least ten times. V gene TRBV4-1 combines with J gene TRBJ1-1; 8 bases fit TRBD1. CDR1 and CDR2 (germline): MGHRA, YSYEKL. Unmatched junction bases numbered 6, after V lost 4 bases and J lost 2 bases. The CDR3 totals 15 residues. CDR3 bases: TGCGCCAGCAGCCTAGACAGGGGCCCCAACACTGAAGCTTTCTTT. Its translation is CASSLDRGPNTEAFF.

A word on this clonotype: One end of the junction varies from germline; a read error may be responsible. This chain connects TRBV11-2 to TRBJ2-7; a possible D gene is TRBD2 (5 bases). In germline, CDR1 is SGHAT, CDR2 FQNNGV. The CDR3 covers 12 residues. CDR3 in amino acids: CASTGENYAQYF. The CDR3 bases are TGTGCCAGCACCGGGGAGAACTACGCGCAGTACTTC.

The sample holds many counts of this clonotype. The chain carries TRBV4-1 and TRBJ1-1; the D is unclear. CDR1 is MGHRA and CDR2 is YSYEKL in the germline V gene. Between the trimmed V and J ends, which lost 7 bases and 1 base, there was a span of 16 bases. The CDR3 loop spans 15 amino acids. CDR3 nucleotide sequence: TGCGCCAGCACCGGAGGGCAGTTTTCGAACACTGAAGCTTTCTTT. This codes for CASTGGQFSNTEAFF.

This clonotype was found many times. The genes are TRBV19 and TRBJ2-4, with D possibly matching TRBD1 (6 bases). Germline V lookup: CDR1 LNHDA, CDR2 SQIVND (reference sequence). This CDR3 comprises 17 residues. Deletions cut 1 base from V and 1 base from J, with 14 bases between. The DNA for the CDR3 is TGTGCCAGTAGTATAGGCGAAGGGGGTTCGGCCAAAAACATTCAGTACTTC. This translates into CASSIGEGGSAKNIQYF.

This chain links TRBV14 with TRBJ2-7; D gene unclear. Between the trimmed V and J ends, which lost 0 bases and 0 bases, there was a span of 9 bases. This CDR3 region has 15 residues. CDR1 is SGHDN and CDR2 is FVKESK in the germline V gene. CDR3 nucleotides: TGTGCCAGCAGCCAAGAGCCAGGATCCTCCTACGAGCAGTACTTC. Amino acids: CASSQEPGSSYEQYF.

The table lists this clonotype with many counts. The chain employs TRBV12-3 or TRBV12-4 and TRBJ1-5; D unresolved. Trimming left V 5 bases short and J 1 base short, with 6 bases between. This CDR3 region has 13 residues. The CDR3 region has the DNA TGTGCCAGCAGTCTTCAGAGCAATCAGCCCCAGCATTTT. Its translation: CASSLQSNQPQHF.

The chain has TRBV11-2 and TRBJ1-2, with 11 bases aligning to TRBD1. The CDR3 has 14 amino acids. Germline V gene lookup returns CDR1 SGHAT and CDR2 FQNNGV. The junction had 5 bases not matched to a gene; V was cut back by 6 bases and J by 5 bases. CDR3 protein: CASRPDRGLYGYTF. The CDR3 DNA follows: TGTGCCAGCAGACCGGACAGGGGGCTGTATGGCTACACCTTC.

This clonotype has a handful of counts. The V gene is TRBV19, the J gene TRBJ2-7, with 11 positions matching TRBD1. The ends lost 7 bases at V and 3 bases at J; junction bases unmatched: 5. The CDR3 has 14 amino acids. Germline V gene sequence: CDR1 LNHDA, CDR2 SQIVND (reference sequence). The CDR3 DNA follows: TGTGCCAGTAAATGGGGACAGGGGGTCTACGAGCAGTACTTC. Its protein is CASKWGQGVYEQYF.

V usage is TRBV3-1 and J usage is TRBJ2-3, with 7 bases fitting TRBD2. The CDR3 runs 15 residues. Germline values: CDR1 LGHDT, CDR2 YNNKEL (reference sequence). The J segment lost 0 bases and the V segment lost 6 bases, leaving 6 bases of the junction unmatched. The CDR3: CASSDPSGSTDTQYF. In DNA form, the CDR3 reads TGTGCCAGCAGTGACCCTAGCGGCAGCACAGATACGCAGTATTTT.

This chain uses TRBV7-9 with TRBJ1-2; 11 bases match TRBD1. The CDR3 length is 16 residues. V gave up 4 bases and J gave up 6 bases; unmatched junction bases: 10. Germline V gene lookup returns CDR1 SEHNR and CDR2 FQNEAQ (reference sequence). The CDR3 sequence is CASSSRTGGAFDGYTF. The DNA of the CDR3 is TGTGCCAGCAGCTCGAGGACAGGGGGCGCGTTTGATGGCTACACCTTC.